The rows below give T cell receptor beta chains drawn from one sample of a study of CD8+CD57+ T cells in acquired aplastic anemia. TCRdb used MiXCR to reprocess the reads, holding one entry per CDR3 protein. The profile covers around 42,000 distinct CDR3 sequences, with 60% to 80% appearing a single time and roughly three fifths taken by the ten largest. The material sequenced was sorted CD4+, CD8+, or CD8+CD57+ T cells (not recorded which) from PBMCs. All receptors derive from a human donor with aplastic anemia. CDR3s include the opening cysteine and the closing phenylalanine or tryptophan. The D gene is left open where the match is weak. Expanded clones get a size class; other rows say once, few or many, or leave the size out.

TRBV15	-	TRBD1	TRBJ1-2	TGTGCCACCAAACAGGGGGCTGCGGACTATGGCTACACCTTC	CATKQGAADYGYTF
TRBV7-2	-	TRBD1	TRBJ1-5	TGTGCCAGCAGCCGGGACAGCTCAAATCCGCCCCAGCATTTT	CASSRDSSNPPQHF
TRBV15	-	TRBD1	TRBJ1-1	TGTGCCTTGGGGACAGGGGGCTTAAACACTGAAGCTTTCTTT	CALGTGGLNTEAFF
TRBV19	-	-	TRBJ1-1	TGTGCCACTGATAGGGGGGCTGAAGCTTTCTTT	CATDRGAEAFF
TRBV2	many	-	TRBJ2-2	TGTGCCAGCAGCAACATAGGGGTTGGGGAGCTGTTTTTT	CASSNIGVGELFF
TRBV2	few	-	TRBJ2-5	TGTGCCAGCAGTGACCTGTCGGAAGAGACCCAGTACTTC	CASSDLSEETQYF
TRBV5-8	-	-	TRBJ1-2	TGTGCCAGCAGCTTGACGTCGGTTTTGCTGTTC	CASSLTSVLLF
TRBV5-4	many	-	TRBJ1-6	TGTGCCAGCAGCTCGGCTTCCTATAATTCACCCCTCCACTTT	CASSSASYNSPLHF
TRBV5-1	many	-	TRBJ2-3	TGCGCCAGCAGCTCCGACCCGGCCCCCGTGGTAGATACGCAGTATTTT	CASSSDPAPVVDTQYF
TRBV2	many	-	TRBJ1-2	TGTGCCAGCAGACCCGGTGGACTGAACTATGGCTACACCTTC	CASRPGGLNYGYTF
TRBV29-1	-	TRBD2	TRBJ2-1	TGCAGCGTTGAAGATCAGAGCGGGAGCATCTATGAGCAGTTCTTC	CSVEDQSGSIYEQFF
TRBV7-3	few	-	TRBJ2-5	TGTGCCAGCAGCACGGTGGCCCAAGAGACCCAGTACTTC	CASSTVAQETQYF
TRBV19	many	TRBD2	TRBJ2-1	TGTGCCAGTAGTAGTAGCGGGGCCGGTGAGATGGAGCAGTTCTTC	CASSSSGAGEMEQFF
TRBV7-9	many	TRBD1	TRBJ1-1	TGTGCCAGCAGATCATCAGGGGGGAAAGGGTACACTGAAGCTTTCTTT	CASRSSGGKGYTEAFF
TRBV7-8	-	-	TRBJ1-4	TGTGCCAGCAGCTTAAGGAGAAGGGAAAAACTGTTTTTT	CASSLRRREKLFF
TRBV2	-	TRBD2	TRBJ2-1	TGTGCCAGCGGACCGGGACTATTTTACAATGAGCAGTTCTTC	CASGPGLFYNEQFF
TRBV9	-	TRBD2	TRBJ2-5	TGTGCCAGCAGCGTAGCGGGGGGATTCGAGTACCAAGAGACCCAGTACTTC	CASSVAGGFEYQETQYF
TRBV11-1	-	TRBD2	TRBJ2-7	TGTGCCAGCAGCTTAGCGCTGACTAGCGGGGGGCACGAGCAGTACTTC	CASSLALTSGGHEQYF
TRBV20-1	once	TRBD2	TRBJ2-7	TGCAGTGCTCAGCCAAGCGGGAGGGCCCTGGTCGAGCAGTACTTC	CSAQPSGRALVEQYF
TRBV13	many	-	TRBJ2-2	TGTGCCAGCAGCGGAGACGAGGCGAACACCGGGGAGCTGTTTTTT	CASSGDEANTGELFF
TRBV9	-	-	TRBJ1-5	TGTGCCAGCAGCGTAGACGGGGGAAGCAATAAGCCCCAGCATTTT	CASSVDGGSNKPQHF
TRBV10-1	-	-	TRBJ2-2	TGCGCCAGCAGCCAAGACAGGGGCCATAGCGGGGAGCTGCTTTTT	CASSQDRGHSGELLF
TRBV25-1	-	-	TRBJ1-2	TGTGCCAGCAGTGAATACGAACAGGGTGTTAATGGCTACACCTTC	CASSEYEQGVNGYTF
TRBV9	many	TRBD1	TRBJ2-1	TGTGCCAGCAGCGGACGTGGGACAGGGTCGTACAATGAGCAGTTCTTC	CASSGRGTGSYNEQFF
TRBV19	many	TRBD1	TRBJ1-1	TGTGCCAGTAGTGCCTTGACAGGGGTTAACACTGAAGCTTTCTTT	CASSALTGVNTEAFF
TRBV19	-	TRBD1	TRBJ2-7	TGTGCCAGTAGTAGGGACAGGGAGTCCTACGAGCAGTACTTC	CASSRDRESYEQYF
TRBV7-2	-	-	TRBJ1-2	TGTGCCAGCAGTCTCGGATCGTATGGTGGCTACACCTTC	CASSLGSYGGYTF
TRBV10-2	medium-sized	TRBD2	TRBJ2-3	TGCGCCAGCAGTAGGACTAGCGGGGTAATAGATACGCAGTATTTT	CASSRTSGVIDTQYF
TRBV7-9	many	-	TRBJ2-1	TGTGCCAGCAGCGTCCGGTGGTACAATGAGCAGTTCTTC	CASSVRWYNEQFF
TRBV2	many	TRBD1	TRBJ2-7	TGTGCCAGCTGGATACCGACAGGGGATATCTACGAGCAGTACTTC	CASWIPTGDIYEQYF
TRBV7-9	-	-	TRBJ1-1	TGTGCCAGCAGCTTAACCCCTCCCGCTACAACGGACTTT	CASSLTPPATTDF
TRBV15	-	-	TRBJ1-2	TGTGCCACCAGCAGAGATACTTGGGATCGGGGCTACACCTTC	CATSRDTWDRGYTF
TRBV12-3/TRBV12-4	-	TRBD1	TRBJ2-5	TGTGCCAGCAGTCGACAGGCGGGACAGGGGATCCAGTACTTC	CASSRQAGQGIQYF
TRBV7-2	many	TRBD1	TRBJ1-2	TGTGCCAGCAGCCCCCGGACAGGGGATGGCTACACCTTC	CASSPRTGDGYTF
TRBV6-5	-	TRBD2	TRBJ2-1	TGTGCCAGCAGTTGGACTAGCTTCTACAATGAGCAGTTCTTC	CASSWTSFYNEQFF
TRBV7-8	-	TRBD1	TRBJ1-2	TGTGCCAGCAGCTCCGACCTGACAGGGGAGGATGGCTACACCTTC	CASSSDLTGEDGYTF
TRBV7-2	-	-	TRBJ1-2	TGTGCCAGCAGCTACGGTGGGCACGGGATCAGTGGCTACACCTTC	CASSYGGHGISGYTF
TRBV2	-	-	TRBJ2-7	TGTGCCAGCAGTCCCAGGGGCCACGAGCAGTACTTC	CASSPRGHEQYF
TRBV6-5	many	-	TRBJ2-6	TGTGCCAGCAGTTCCGCGTCCCGCTCTGGGGCCAACGTCCTGACTTTC	CASSSASRSGANVLTF
TRBV12-3/TRBV12-4	few	TRBD1	TRBJ1-5	TGTGCCAGCAGCGCAGGGGGTGATCAGCCCCAGCATTTT	CASSAGGDQPQHF
TRBV15	-	-	TRBJ2-7	TGTGCCACCAAAGAGGGGGGGGTTAATCGGAACGAGCAGTACTTC	CATKEGGVNRNEQYF
TRBV19	-	-	TRBJ1-5	TGTGCCAGTAGTATATTGGGGGTTCATCAGCCCCAGCATTTT	CASSILGVHQPQHF
TRBV24-1	-	TRBD1	TRBJ2-5	TGTGCCACCAGCAACGACAGGGGGGGAGAGACCCAGTACTTC	CATSNDRGGETQYF
TRBV2	-	-	TRBJ2-3	TGTGCCAGCAGTCCCGTTCATAGCACAGATACGCAGTATTTT	CASSPVHSTDTQYF
TRBV7-2	-	-	TRBJ2-3	TGTGCCAGCAGCTTAGCGCCTAGCGCAGATACGCAGTATTTT	CASSLAPSADTQYF
TRBV28	-	-	TRBJ2-3	TGTGCCACCGAAGGGGTTAGGGATACGCAGTATTTT	CATEGVRDTQYF
TRBV7-3	-	-	TRBJ1-1	TGTGCCAGCAGCTCCTTGGACAGTCTTGAAGCTTTCTTT	CASSSLDSLEAFF
TRBV7-3	-	TRBD2	TRBJ2-3	TGTGCCAGCAGTGATAGCGGGGGGAGGTCGGATACGCAGTATTTT	CASSDSGGRSDTQYF
TRBV10-3	-	TRBD2	TRBJ2-7	TGTGCCATCACCCCTAAGACTAGCGGGGGGTACGAGCAGTACTTC	CAITPKTSGGYEQYF
TRBV7-8	-	-	TRBJ2-7	TGTGCCAGCAGCTTAGGGGCAGGGCTGGGCGAGCAGTACTTC	CASSLGAGLGEQYF
TRBV15	-	TRBD1	TRBJ2-3	TGTGCCACCAGCAGGGCTACAGGGGGGAATACGCAGTATTTT	CATSRATGGNTQYF
TRBV2	-	-	TRBJ1-2	TGTGCCACCAGTGATTTTGGCTATGGCTACACCTTC	CATSDFGYGYTF
TRBV2	-	-	TRBJ2-5	TGTGCCAGCACCTCCGGGGCGGCACAAGAGACCCAGTACTTC	CASTSGAAQETQYF
TRBV15	-	-	TRBJ1-4	TGTGCCACCAGCAGAGAGGGGGGCTACGAAAAACTGTTTTTT	CATSREGGYEKLFF
TRBV2	-	TRBD1	TRBJ1-2	TGTGCCAGCGGCGACAGGGGGGATTTTGGCTACACCTTC	CASGDRGDFGYTF
TRBV7-6	-	TRBD1	TRBJ1-1	TGTGCCAGCAGCTGGACAGGGCCGATCACTGAAGCTTTCTTT	CASSWTGPITEAFF
TRBV3-1	many	-	TRBJ2-5	TGTGCCAGCAGCCAAGAGGGTCGATGGGGGCGAGAGACCCAGTACTTC	CASSQEGRWGRETQYF